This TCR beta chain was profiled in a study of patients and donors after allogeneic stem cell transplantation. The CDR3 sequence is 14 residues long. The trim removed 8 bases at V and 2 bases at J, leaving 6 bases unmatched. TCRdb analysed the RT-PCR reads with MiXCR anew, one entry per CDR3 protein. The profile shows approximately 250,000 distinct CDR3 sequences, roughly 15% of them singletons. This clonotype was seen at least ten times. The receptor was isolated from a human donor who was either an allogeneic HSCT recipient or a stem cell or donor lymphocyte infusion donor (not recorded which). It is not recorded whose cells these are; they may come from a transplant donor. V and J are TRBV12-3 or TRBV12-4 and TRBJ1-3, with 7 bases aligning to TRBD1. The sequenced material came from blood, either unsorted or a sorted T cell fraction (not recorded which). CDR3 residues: CASSGGGAGNTIYF. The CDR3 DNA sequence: TGTGCCAGCTCAGGGGGGGGGGCTGGAAACACCATATATTTT.